The 6 T cell receptor beta chains presented below share a single source sample, sequenced in a study of shared clonotypes between healthy human individuals. Measured with immunoSEQ multiplex PCR; TCRdb has only the in-frame clones, and not every one. The sample has millions of clones; about 92% are singletons. Sequencing was performed on naive CD4+ T cells from PBMCs. Subset of the sample: CD45RA+ positively selected. These receptors all stem from a man between 18 and 29 years old in good health. Some clones in this sample may be carry-over from other donors' samples.

Concerning this clone: The sample carries other DNA sequences with the same CDR3. The chain links TRBV28 to TRBJ2-7, with D unresolved. The V and J ends lost 9 bases and 0 bases respectively, with 9 bases between them. CDR1 and CDR2 from the germline V gene are MDHEN and SYDVKM. The CDR3 sequence is 12 residues long. Here the CDR3 DNA reads TGTGCCAGTGGTCCCAGCTCCTACGAGCAGTACTTC. Translated: CASGPSSYEQYF.

The chain combines TRBV11-2 with TRBJ2-2; 7 nucleotides agree with TRBD1. The CDR3 has 15 amino acids. Germline V lookup: CDR1 SGHAT, CDR2 FQNNGV. Unmatched junction bases numbered 6, after V lost 5 bases and J lost 3 bases. DNA for the CDR3: TGTGCCAGCAGCCCGTCGACAGGGTACACCGGGGAGCTGTTTTTT. This translates into CASSPSTGYTGELFF.

CDR3 in DNA: TGTGCCAGCAGTTACTCACGGACAGGGAAGCACGAGCAGTACTTC. Encoded protein: CASSYSRTGKHEQYF. The V gene is TRBV6-6, the J gene TRBJ2-7; the match to TRBD1 covers 8 bases. From germline, CDR1 is MNHNY and CDR2 SVGAGI (reference sequence). Trimming removed 0 bases from V and 5 bases from J; junction bases left unmatched: 6. CDR3 length equals 15 residues.

The chain combines TRBV19 with TRBJ2-2; D might be TRBD1 (5 bases). The V end was cut by 5 bases, the J end by 0 bases, with 10 bases between. The CDR3 sequence is 15 residues long. Germline CDR1 is LNHDA and CDR2 is SQIVND (reference sequence). CDR3 region: CASSPQTANTGELFF. The CDR3 nucleotides read TGTGCCAGTAGTCCCCAGACAGCGAACACCGGGGAGCTGTTTTTT.

The chain uses TRBV11-3 and TRBJ2-1; 8 bases are shared with TRBD2. The germline gives CDR1 SGHNT, CDR2 YENEEA. Trimming cost V 5 bases and J 7 bases; bases outside gene matches: 13. The CDR3 loop spans 16 amino acids. CDR3 amino acids: CASSLRGGTSRNEQFF. The CDR3 nucleotides are TGTGCCAGCAGCCTCCGCGGGGGGACTTCTCGGAATGAGCAGTTCTTC.

This rearrangement joins TRBV11-1 to TRBJ1-2, with D maybe TRBD1 (6 bases). Trimming took 8 bases from V and 4 from J, leaving 11 bases between them. The CDR3 contains 12 residues. Per germline, CDR1 SGHAT and CDR2 FQDESV (reference sequence). Here the CDR3 reads CASGQGLYGYTF. The CDR3 nucleotides are TGTGCCAGCGGGCAGGGGCTCTATGGCTACACCTTC.